These 20 T cell receptor beta chains originate from one sample sequenced in a study of blood T cell repertoires in COVID-19. Repertoires were generated with immunoSEQ multiplex PCR, while TCRdb's copy carries only in-frame clones and drops some. The table includes under 150,000 clones, more than 75% detected once. What was sequenced was peripheral blood. These receptors all stem from a woman aged 40 to 50 with acute or convalescent COVID-19.

The chain uses TRBV19 and TRBJ1-2, with D maybe TRBD1 (5 bases). Trimming cost V 5 bases and J 8 bases, with 18 bases left between them. Germline lookup yields CDR1 LNHDA and CDR2 SQIVND (reference sequence). The CDR3 length is 14 residues. The CDR3, as DNA: TGTGCCAGTAGTTTCGACAGAAGCTCTTGGGGCTACACCTTC. It specifies CASSFDRSSWGYTF.

The chain combines TRBV6-5 with TRBJ1-2, with TRBD1 matching over 8 bases. Germline loops: CDR1 MNHEY, CDR2 SVGAGI. The V gene end was trimmed by 0 bases and the J gene end by 2 bases; junction bases not matched to a gene: 5. This CDR3 spans 16 amino acids. The CDR3 DNA reads TGTGCCAGCAGTTACTCGACAGGGGCCCCAAACTATGGCTACACCTTC. Translating it yields CASSYSTGAPNYGYTF.

The genes are TRBV5-4 and TRBJ1-5, with D possibly matching TRBD1 (5 bases). CDR3 length equals 18 residues. Trimming removed 2 bases from V and 5 bases from J, with 23 bases in between. Germline V CDR1 and CDR2: SGHNT, YYREEE (reference sequence). The CDR3 region has the DNA TGTGCCAGCAGCTTCCCCAGGCGGGACCCAAGCCTGGATCAGCCCCAGCATTTT. It yields the protein CASSFPRRDPSLDQPQHF. Complete variable domain (other parts from reference TRBV5-4 and TRBJ1-5): ETGVTQSPTHLIKTRGQQVTLRCSSQSGHNTVSWYQQALGQGPQFIFQYYREEENGRGNFPPRFSGLQFPNYSSELNVNALELDDSALYLCASSFPRRDPSLDQPQHFGDGTRLSIL.

V is TRBV30 and J is TRBJ1-2; perhaps TRBD1 as D (6 bases). Trimming left V 5 bases short and J 1 base short, with 11 bases between. This CDR3 contains 13 residues. CDR1 is GTSNPN and CDR2 is SVGIG in the germline V gene (reference sequence). The CDR3 protein is CAWWTASNYGYTF. CDR3 DNA sequence: TGTGCCTGGTGGACAGCGAGTAACTATGGCTACACCTTC.

V gene TRBV5-1 combines with J gene TRBJ1-3; no definite D call. This CDR3 comprises 15 residues. Trimming cost V 1 base and J 4 bases, with 12 bases left between them. Germline assignment: CDR1 SGHRS and CDR2 YFSETQ. The CDR3 is CASSLLAGAGNTIYF. The CDR3 DNA reads TGCGCCAGCAGCTTGTTAGCGGGAGCCGGAAACACCATATATTTT.

This clone was seen just once. The chain has TRBV18 and TRBJ2-7, with TRBD2 matching over 10 bases. The CDR3 extends over 15 amino acids. Germline lookup yields CDR1 KGHSH and CDR2 LQKENI. V was clipped by 6 bases and J by 7 bases; unmatched bases: 12. The CDR3 loop reads CASSPAAGGPGEQYF. CDR3 in DNA: TGTGCCAGCTCCCCGGCAGCGGGGGGGCCGGGGGAGCAGTACTTC.

The chain uses TRBV5-1 and TRBJ2-7; 7 bases agree with TRBD1. CDR1 is SGHRS, CDR2 YFSETQ, per germline. With 4 bases clipped from V and 9 bases from J, the junction kept 4 bases outside the gene matches. The CDR3 consists of 11 residues. The DNA of the CDR3 is TGCGCCAGCAGCCTAGACAGGGTGCAGTACTTC. Its protein is CASSLDRVQYF.

Regarding this clone: At one of its ends the junction is not consistent with the germline gene, which may arise from a read error. As DNA, the CDR3 is TGTGCCAGCAGCGTACGGGGGACTAGCAAGTTCTTC. Its protein product is CASSVRGTSKFF. The V gene is TRBV3-1 (or the pseudogene TRBV3-2), the J gene TRBJ2-7, with 9 bases identical to TRBD2. From germline, CDR1 is LGHDT and CDR2 YNNKEL (reference sequence). The CDR3 totals 12 residues.

The rearrangement joins TRBV5-4 to TRBJ1-5; D is perhaps TRBD1 (6 bases). This CDR3 comprises 16 residues. The germline gives CDR1 SGHNT, CDR2 YYREEE (reference sequence). V lost 4 bases and J 0 bases, leaving 14 bases between the germline ends. This CDR3 is CASSRGGQYSNQPQHF. Written as DNA, the CDR3 is TGTGCCAGCAGCCGTGGAGGACAGTATAGCAATCAGCCCCAGCATTTT.

This rearrangement joins TRBV7-2 to TRBJ1-4, with 7 bases aligning to TRBD1. The length of the CDR3 is 15 residues. Germline V lookup: CDR1 SGHTA, CDR2 FQGNSA. V was pared by 5 bases and J by 5 bases, with 8 bases of the junction left unmatched. The CDR3 nucleotides read TGTGCCAGCAGCCCCAGACCGGGACAGAATGAAAAACTGTTTTTT. Encoded protein: CASSPRPGQNEKLFF.

This chain connects TRBV9 to TRBJ2-5; 8 bases align to TRBD1. The V and J ends lost 2 bases and 4 bases, in that order; junction bases with no gene match: 1. The CDR3 totals 13 residues. From germline, CDR1 is SGDLS and CDR2 YYNGEE. Written as DNA, the CDR3 is TGTGCCAGCAGCGTCGACAGGGGAGAGACCCAGTACTTC. Amino acid sequence: CASSVDRGETQYF.

The rearrangement links TRBV19 to TRBJ1-1; tentatively, D is TRBD1 (6 bases). The ends were cut back, 1 base at V and 5 bases at J, with 14 bases in the middle. The CDR3 runs 15 residues. Germline V gives CDR1 LNHDA, CDR2 SQIVND (reference sequence). The CDR3 here is CASSIASGVDTEAFF. The CDR3 DNA sequence: TGTGCCAGTAGTATAGCGTCAGGGGTAGATACTGAAGCTTTCTTT. Complete variable domain (other parts from reference TRBV19 and TRBJ1-1): DGGITQSPKYLFRKEGQNVTLSCEQNLNHDAMYWYRQDPGQGLRLIYYSQIVNDFQKGDIAEGYSVSREKKESFPLTVTSAQKNPTAFYLCASSIASGVDTEAFFGQGTRLTVV.

J is TRBJ2-3 and V is TRBV2; no definite D call. V was clipped by 7 bases and J by 5 bases, with 7 bases between them. Germline V gene data show CDR1 as SNHLY and CDR2 as FYNNEI. There are 11 residues in the CDR3. CDR3 bases: TGTGCCAGCACTTCGCGAGATACGCAGTATTTT. Amino acids: CASTSRDTQYF.

This chain joins TRBV5-1 and TRBJ2-4; D may be TRBD1 (6 bases). The V and J ends lost 0 bases and 0 bases respectively, with 19 bases between them. Germline V gene lookup returns CDR1 SGHRS and CDR2 YFSETQ. The CDR3 is 19 residues long. In DNA form, the CDR3 reads TGCGCCAGCAGCTTGGATGGGTCTCTAATGACAGGAGCCAAAAACATTCAGTACTTC. Encoded protein: CASSLDGSLMTGAKNIQYF.

J is TRBJ1-4 and V is TRBV18; TRBD1 matches at 9 bases. The CDR3 consists of 14 residues. The V segment lost 9 bases and the J segment 5 bases; nucleotides outside the gene matches: 7. In germline, CDR1 is KGHSH, CDR2 LQKENI. The CDR3 DNA follows: TGTGCCAGTAGGACAGGGGTCGAAAATGAAAAACTGTTTTTT. As protein: CASRTGVENEKLFF.

V usage is TRBV18 and J usage is TRBJ1-2; 8 bases agree with TRBD1. Germline assignment: CDR1 KGHSH and CDR2 LQKENI. The V and J ends lost 3 bases and 6 bases, in that order; junction bases with no gene match: 3. This CDR3 comprises 13 residues. This CDR3 reads CASSPGQEDGYTF. Written as DNA, the CDR3 is TGTGCCAGCTCACCGGGACAGGAGGATGGCTACACCTTC.

The gene calls are TRBV6-6 and TRBJ1-2; possibly TRBD1 for D (5 bases). V was clipped by 4 bases and J by 0 bases, with 15 bases between them. This CDR3 region has 16 residues. Per germline, CDR1 MNHNY and CDR2 SVGAGI (reference sequence). The CDR3 reads CASSFLGVQPNYGYTF. The CDR3 nucleotides are TGTGCCAGCAGTTTTTTAGGGGTACAGCCTAACTATGGCTACACCTTC.

The chain has TRBV6-5 and TRBJ2-5; TRBD1 agrees at 7 bases. The V gene's germline CDR1 is MNHEY and CDR2 SVGAGI. This CDR3 contains 15 residues. After removal of 6 bases from V and 2 bases from J, the junction contained 9 bases not matched to a gene. The CDR3 DNA reads TGTGCCAGCAGCAAACGTCGGGACAGTCAAGAGACCCAGTACTTC. This codes for CASSKRRDSQETQYF.

The chain joins TRBV5-1 to TRBJ2-3, with 11 bases identical to TRBD2. V lost 1 base and J lost 1; bases outside the gene matches: 11. The CDR3 loop spans 19 amino acids. From germline, CDR1 is SGHRS and CDR2 YFSETQ. The CDR3 region is CASSLLPGLAAFGTDTQYF. Written as DNA, the CDR3 is TGCGCCAGCAGCTTGTTACCGGGACTAGCGGCGTTCGGCACAGATACGCAGTATTTT.

The chain links TRBV5-4 to TRBJ1-2; D is unresolved. The CDR3 runs to 12 residues. The germline V gene has CDR1 SGHNT and CDR2 YYREEE (reference sequence). V was shortened by 0 bases and J by 6 bases, with 6 bases between the two germline ends. Written as DNA, the CDR3 is TGTGCCAGCAGCTTGGGACGGGATGGCTACACCTTC. It yields the protein CASSLGRDGYTF. The complete variable domain, with remaining parts taken from reference TRBV5-4 and TRBJ1-2, reads ETGVTQSPTHLIKTRGQQVTLRCSSQSGHNTVSWYQQALGQGPQFIFQYYREEENGRGNFPPRFSGLQFPNYSSELNVNALELDDSALYLCASSLGRDGYTFGSGTRLTVV.